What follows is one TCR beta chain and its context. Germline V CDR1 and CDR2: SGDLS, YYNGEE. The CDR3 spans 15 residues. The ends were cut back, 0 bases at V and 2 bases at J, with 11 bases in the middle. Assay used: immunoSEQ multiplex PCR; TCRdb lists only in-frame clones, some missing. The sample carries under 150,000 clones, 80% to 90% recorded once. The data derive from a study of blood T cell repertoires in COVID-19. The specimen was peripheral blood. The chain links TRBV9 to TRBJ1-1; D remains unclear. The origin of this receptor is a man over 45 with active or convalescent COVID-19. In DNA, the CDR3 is TGTGCCAGCAGCGTAGTAACAGATCTAAACACTGAAGCTTTCTTT. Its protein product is CASSVVTDLNTEAFF. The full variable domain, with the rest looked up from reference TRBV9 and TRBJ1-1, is DSGVTQTPKHLITATGQRVTLRCSPRSGDLSVYWYQQSLDQGLQFLIQYYNGEERAKGNILERFSAQQFPDLHSELNLSSLELGDSALYFCASSVVTDLNTEAFFGQGTRLTVV.